The T cell receptor beta chain described here comes from a study of blood T cell repertoires in COVID-19. Study details: The origin of the acute and convalescent COVID-19 samples was the United States, Italy and Spain. Sources were T cells, B-cell-depleted T cells, or PBMCs; the material itself was cDNA or gDNA.

Original methodology: From reference gene primer amplification, estimates of nucleated cell counts were derived. The table came from immunoSEQ multiplex PCR; TCRdb's copy has only in-frame clones and leaves some out. The V and J calls and clone size were taken over from that table, and D and trimming were inferred from the DNA. The sample has about 120,000 clones, around four fifths seen once; the top ten hold around 7.5%. The CDR3 spans 14 residues. V trimming: 4 bases; J trimming: 3 bases; junction bases outside the gene matches: 3. The V gene's germline CDR1 is SGHVS and CDR2 FQNEAQ. This clonotype originated in a man between 65 and 85 years old with active or convalescent COVID-19. V usage is TRBV7-8 and J usage is TRBJ1-5; 7 bases are shared with TRBD1. What was sequenced was peripheral blood. The CDR3 loop is CASSSGQLNQPQHF. The DNA of the CDR3 is TGTGCCAGCAGCTCGGGACAGCTCAATCAGCCCCAGCATTTT. Based on the CDR3 plus reference TRBV7-8 and TRBJ1-5, the full variable domain is GAGVSQSPRYKVAKRGQDVALRCDPISGHVSLFWYQQALGQGPEFLTYFQNEAQLDKSGLPSDRFFAERPEGSVSTLKIQRTQQEDSAVYLCASSSGQLNQPQHFGDGTRLSIL.